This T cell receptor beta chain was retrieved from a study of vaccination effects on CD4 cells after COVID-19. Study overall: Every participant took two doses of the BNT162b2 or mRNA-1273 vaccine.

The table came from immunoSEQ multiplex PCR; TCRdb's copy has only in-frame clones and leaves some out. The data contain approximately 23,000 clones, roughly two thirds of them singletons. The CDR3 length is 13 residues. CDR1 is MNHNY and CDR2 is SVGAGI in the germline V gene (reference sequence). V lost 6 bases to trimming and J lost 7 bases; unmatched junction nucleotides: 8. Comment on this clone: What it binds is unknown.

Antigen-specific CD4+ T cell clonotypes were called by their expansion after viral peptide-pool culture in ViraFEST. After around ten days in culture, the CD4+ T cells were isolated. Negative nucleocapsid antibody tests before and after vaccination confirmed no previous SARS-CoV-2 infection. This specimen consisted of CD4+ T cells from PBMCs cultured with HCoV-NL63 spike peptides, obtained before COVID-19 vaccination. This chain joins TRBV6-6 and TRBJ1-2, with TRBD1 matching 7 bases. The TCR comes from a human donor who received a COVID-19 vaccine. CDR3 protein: CASRLDRVVGYTF. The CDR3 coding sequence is TGTGCCAGCAGACTCGACAGGGTGGTTGGCTACACCTTC.